Below, 17 T cell receptor beta chains from the same sample are listed, as sequenced in a study of glioma-infiltrating T cells. Using RNA template, CDR3s of TCR alpha and beta were amplified with iRepertoire arm-PCR. TCRdb reprocessed the multiplex PCR reads via MiXCR and lists one record per CDR3 protein. The sample contains around 350,000 distinct CDR3 sequences, roughly 41% of which appear only once. Sequenced material: glioma tissue, nonneoplastic brain tissue, or PBMCs (not recorded which). These receptors originate from a human donor with low-grade glioma or glioblastoma, undergoing nonglioma brain surgery, or in good health (not recorded which).

The chain has TRBV29-1 and TRBJ2-1; D remains ambiguous. Per the germline V gene, CDR1 is SQVTM and CDR2 is ANQGSEA. Trimming took 1 base from V and 7 from J, leaving 5 bases between them. The CDR3 contains 11 residues. The CDR3 region has the DNA TGCAGCGTTGAAGGGCAGAATGAGCAGTTCTTC. Translating it yields CSVEGQNEQFF.

The CDR3 bases are TGTGCCACCGGACAGGGAATGGGGTATGGCTACACCTTC. It codes for CATGQGMGYGYTF. The chain combines TRBV12-3 or TRBV12-4 with TRBJ1-2; the match to TRBD1 covers 8 bases. V trimming: 10 bases; J trimming: 5 bases; junction bases outside the gene matches: 9. The CDR3 is 13 residues long.

The rearrangement links TRBV29-1 to TRBJ2-1; no clear D. V shed 4 bases and J shed 1 base, with 14 bases lying between them. Germline CDR1 is SQVTM and CDR2 is ANQGSEA. The CDR3 totals 15 residues. DNA of the CDR3: TGCAGCGTTGCGTCCGGTTGGAGTTCCTACAATGAGCAGTTCTTC. Protein: CSVASGWSSYNEQFF.

J is TRBJ2-7 and V is TRBV3-1; TRBD2 matches 8 bases. The CDR3 sequence is 16 residues long. The germline V gene encodes CDR1 LGHDT and CDR2 YNNKEL (reference sequence). The V segment lost 6 bases and the J segment 5 bases; nucleotides outside the gene matches: 15. Here the CDR3 DNA reads TGTGCCAGCAGGTTGATGTCGGGAGGGCCTAGGAACGAGCAGTACTTC. Amino acids: CASRLMSGGPRNEQYF.

Note on this clonotype: It may be a read error: a sequence one base away is much more abundant. The chain joins TRBV6-1 to TRBJ2-3; unclear D gene. The CDR3 spans 12 residues. Germline-derived CDR1 and CDR2 are MNHNS and SASEGT. With 9 bases removed from V and 6 bases from J, the gap between germline ends came to 13 bases. The CDR3 loop is CARSLSRDTQYF. The CDR3 DNA is TGTGCCAGAAGCCTTTCTAGGGATACGCAGTATTTT.

This chain links TRBV4-2 with TRBJ2-3; no clear D. V shed 0 bases and J shed 2 bases, with 12 bases lying between them. Germline V gene sequence: CDR1 LGHNA, CDR2 YNFKEQ. This CDR3 contains 16 residues. The CDR3 protein is CASSQDKSPTTDTQYF. CDR3 DNA: TGTGCCAGCAGCCAAGATAAGAGCCCAACCACAGATACGCAGTATTTT.

The gene calls are TRBV27 and TRBJ1-1, with D maybe TRBD1 (5 bases). The CDR3 is 13 amino acids. V was cut by 6 bases and J by 9 bases, with 17 bases left in between. Per germline, CDR1 MNHEY and CDR2 SMNVEV (reference sequence). For the CDR3, the DNA is TGTGCCAGCAGACCCGGGGCAGGCATTCAAGCTTTCTTT. This sequence encodes CASRPGAGIQAFF.

This chain uses TRBV29-1 with TRBJ1-1; D is possibly TRBD1 (5 bases). There are 14 residues in the CDR3. Germline V CDR1 and CDR2: SQVTM, ANQGSEA. V lost 7 bases to trimming and J lost 0 bases, with 15 bases between them. The CDR3 protein is CSGKRGNLNTEAFF. CDR3 DNA: TGCAGCGGAAAAAGGGGCAACTTGAACACTGAAGCTTTCTTT.

As for this clonotype: Since a much larger clone is just one base distant, this may be a read error. The DNA for the CDR3 is TGTGCCAGCAGTTTCGTGGAGGAGCAGTTCTTC. Protein sequence: CASSFVEEQFF. V usage is TRBV27 and J usage is TRBJ2-1; D gene unclear. Germline-derived CDR1 and CDR2 are MNHEY and SMNVEV (reference sequence). The ends were cut back, 3 bases at V and 10 bases at J, with 7 bases in the middle. This CDR3 has 11 residues.

The chain uses TRBV7-3 and TRBJ1-2; the D gene is possibly TRBD1 (5 bases). The V gene lost 0 bases and the J gene lost 8 bases, with 10 bases spanning the gap. From germline, CDR1 is SGHTA and CDR2 FQGTGA. This CDR3 region has 13 residues. The DNA of the CDR3 is TGTGCCAGCAGCTTAACTCTGGGGCACGGCTACACCTTC. Translating gives CASSLTLGHGYTF.

V usage is TRBV7-6 and J usage is TRBJ2-7; D is possibly TRBD1 (6 bases). Germline CDR1 SGHVS, CDR2 FNYEAQ. The CDR3 runs to 16 residues. V was clipped by 4 bases and J by 3 bases, with 19 bases between them. The CDR3 sequence is CASSSPAQDSRYEQYF. In DNA, the CDR3 is TGTGCCAGCAGCTCACCTGCGCAGGACAGCCGCTACGAGCAGTACTTC.

The chain combines TRBV20-1 with TRBJ2-1, with D perhaps TRBD1 or TRBD2 (5 bases each). Trimming removed 0 bases from V and 12 bases from J, with 18 bases in between. Per the germline V gene, CDR1 is DFQATT and CDR2 is SNEGSKA (reference sequence). The CDR3 is made up of 14 amino acids. DNA of the CDR3: TGCAGTGCTAGAGATTCGGGACCCCGGTCAGCGCAGTTCTTC. Its protein is CSARDSGPRSAQFF.

The chain recombines TRBV10-3 with TRBJ2-1; 10 bases agree with TRBD2. The CDR3 spans 15 residues. Trimming cost V 8 bases and J 10 bases; bases outside gene matches: 14. The germline V gene encodes CDR1 ENHRY and CDR2 SYGVKD. CDR3 sequence: CAIGGTSDSYYEQFF. CDR3 bases: TGTGCCATCGGGGGGACTAGCGATTCTTACTACGAGCAGTTCTTC.

This sequence joins TRBV29-1 and TRBJ2-1; 8 bases are shared with TRBD2. The CDR3 runs 16 residues. V shed 1 base and J 1 base; nucleotides not matched to a gene: 6. Germline CDR1 and CDR2: SQVTM and ANQGSEA. CDR3 amino acids: CSVEGITSGSYNEQFF. The CDR3 bases are TGCAGCGTTGAAGGGATTACTAGCGGATCCTACAATGAGCAGTTCTTC.

The genes are TRBV10-3 and TRBJ2-1; weak D call: TRBD2 (5 bases). This CDR3 contains 14 residues. Germline assignment: CDR1 ENHRY and CDR2 SYGVKD. Trimming left V 3 bases short and J 4 bases short, with 10 bases between. The CDR3 sequence: CAISEAVVYNEQFF. The CDR3 DNA reads TGTGCCATCAGTGAAGCGGTAGTTTACAATGAGCAGTTCTTC.

Of note for this clonotype: One base away lies a much larger clone, so this may be a sequencing read error. The chain is built from TRBV28 and TRBJ1-2; a possible D gene is TRBD1 (5 bases). The CDR3 totals 15 residues. CDR1 and CDR2 (germline): MDHEN, SYDVKM. V was pared by 5 bases and J by 8 bases, with 21 bases between. CDR3 sequence (DNA): TGTGCCAGCAGTCTAACGACAGATAACGCAAGAGGCTACACCTTC. Residues: CASSLTTDNARGYTF.

V and J are TRBV4-1 and TRBJ2-7; 7 bases line up with TRBD1. Germline loops: CDR1 MGHRA, CDR2 YSYEKL. With 4 bases clipped from V and 3 bases from J, the junction kept 6 bases outside the gene matches. CDR3 length: 14 amino acids. The CDR3 DNA follows: TGCGCCAGCAGCCCAAGGGACAGTCGCTACGAGCAGTACTTC. Its translation is CASSPRDSRYEQYF.